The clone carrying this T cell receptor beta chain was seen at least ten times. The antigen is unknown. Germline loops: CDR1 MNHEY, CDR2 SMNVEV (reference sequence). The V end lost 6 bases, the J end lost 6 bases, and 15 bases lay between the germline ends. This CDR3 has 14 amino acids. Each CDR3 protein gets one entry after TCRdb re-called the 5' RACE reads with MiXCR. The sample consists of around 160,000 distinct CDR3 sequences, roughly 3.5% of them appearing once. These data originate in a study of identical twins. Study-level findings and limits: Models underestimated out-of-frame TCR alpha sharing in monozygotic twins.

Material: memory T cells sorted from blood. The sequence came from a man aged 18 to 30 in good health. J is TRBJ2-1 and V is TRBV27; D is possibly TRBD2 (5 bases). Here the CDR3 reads CASRTGVTVNEQFF. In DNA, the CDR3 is TGTGCCAGCAGGACCGGGGTTACCGTCAATGAGCAGTTCTTC.